A selection of T cell receptor beta chains follows, all from one sample in a study of T cells after yellow fever vaccination. TCRdb itself ran the 5' RACE reads through MiXCR, one entry per CDR3 protein. The table includes tens of thousands of distinct CDR3 sequences, about 3.2% detected once. Sequencing used PBMCs, either bulk or a sorted T-cell subset (CD4+, CD8+, memory, or dextramer-sorted; not recorded which), obtained more than 35 days after the first yellow fever vaccination. Source of these receptors: a man in his late teens or twenties who received the YFV17D yellow fever vaccine. CDR3s include the opening cysteine and the closing phenylalanine or tryptophan.

J gene | V gene | CDR3 protein
TRBJ2-7 | TRBV5-1 | CASSYRGTVLGYEQYF
TRBJ1-1 | TRBV12-3/TRBV12-4 | CASSFGTGPEAFF
TRBJ1-4 | TRBV7-9 | CASSRDRNEKLFF
TRBJ2-7 | TRBV6-5 | CASSYFTGYEQYF
TRBJ1-5 | TRBV7-2 | CASSLAAGGNNQPQHF
TRBJ2-5 | TRBV2 | CASSPGRAGETQYF
TRBJ2-5 | TRBV18 | CASSPDIRQETQYF
TRBJ2-7 | TRBV7-2 | CASSLLAGGIYEQYF
TRBJ1-4 | TRBV9 | CASSVMGQNHEKLFF
TRBJ1-1 | TRBV5-5 | CASSHMGQNTEAFF
TRBJ2-3 | TRBV9 | CASRSPPGSTDTQYF
TRBJ1-1 | TRBV7-2 | CASSVYSRAEAFF
TRBJ2-2 | TRBV2 | CASSYRGQGGGELFF
TRBJ1-5 | TRBV30 | CAFTLDSNQPQHF
TRBJ2-3 | TRBV4-2 | CASSPLSRASTDTQYF
TRBJ2-3 | TRBV20-1 | CSAPHRVRWVIDTQYF
TRBJ2-1 | TRBV5-5 | CASILDPEQFF
TRBJ2-2 | TRBV4-3 | CASSQDRRTGELFF
TRBJ1-3 | TRBV7-9 | CASSGVLGISGNTIYF
TRBJ1-1 | TRBV5-1 | CASSLRGAEAFF
TRBJ1-1 | TRBV5-1 | CASSLAFVGKEAFF
TRBJ2-3 | TRBV20-1 | CSARDLSDTQYF
TRBJ1-5 | TRBV9 | CASSDPLGGGARNQPQHF
TRBJ2-2 | TRBV7-3 | CASSLQETGELFF
TRBJ1-3 | TRBV5-1 | CASSLAWKGSGNTIYF
TRBJ1-6 | TRBV20-1 | CSAQYSNSPLHF
TRBJ1-5 | TRBV4-1 | CASSQEEWGLPNQPQHF
TRBJ1-2 | TRBV6-5 | CASSYPQGTGGYGYTF
TRBJ2-3 | TRBV20-1 | CSAPDSVVADTQYF
TRBJ2-3 | TRBV5-4 | CASSSPDGASDTQYF
TRBJ2-3 | TRBV11-2 | CASSWDSTDTQYF
TRBJ1-1 | TRBV7-9 | CASSLAANTEAFF
TRBJ1-1 | TRBV11-2 | CASSPLGTGDGTEAFF
TRBJ2-5 | TRBV7-9 | CASSFGGEGTQYF
TRBJ1-4 | TRBV11-2 | CASSLGRTLGGEKLFF
TRBJ1-1 | TRBV7-3 | CASSLTGGTEAFF
TRBJ1-6 | TRBV19 | CASSISGESPLHF
TRBJ1-1 | TRBV5-1 | CASSRQLDTEAFF
TRBJ2-7 | TRBV5-1 | CASSLVRLPYGTACYEQYF
TRBJ2-4 | TRBV12-3/TRBV12-4 | CASRPRAAKNIQYF
TRBJ2-1 | TRBV5-4 | CASSSRDQSNEQFF
TRBJ2-7 | TRBV20-1 | CSARDRPYEQYF
TRBJ1-1 | TRBV6-6 | CASSYTTAEAFF
TRBJ2-1 | TRBV20-1 | CSPAGYNEQFF
TRBJ1-2 | TRBV10-3 | CAISESGGDYGYTF
TRBJ2-5 | TRBV7-8 | CASSLMGQGGQETQYF
TRBJ2-2 | TRBV7-2 | CASSLNSNTGELFF
TRBJ2-5 | TRBV4-3 | CASSQDYYGQETQYF
TRBJ1-1 | TRBV20-1 | CSASPRSWRNTEAFF
TRBJ1-1 | TRBV5-1 | CASSQRPNTEAFF
TRBJ2-1 | TRBV12-3/TRBV12-4 | CASSFRDGGGVEQFF
TRBJ1-6 | TRBV7-3 | CASSSYRGQLTTSSYNSPLHF
TRBJ2-1 | TRBV18 | CASSPWGGASDEQFF
TRBJ2-2 | TRBV18 | CASSPTDTGELFF
TRBJ2-5 | TRBV5-1 | CASSPVGQGGETQYF
TRBJ2-2 | TRBV7-8 | CASSFSPDTGELFF
TRBJ1-2 | TRBV5-1 | CASSLGTGEGYTF